Below, 30 T cell receptor beta chains from the same sample are listed, as sequenced in a study of T cells in Graves' hyperthyroidism and ophthalmopathy. Template material for amplifying TCR beta CDR3 regions consisted of RNA transcripts. HTBI primers were the set used in a first-round RT-PCR of the TCR CDR3. From the multiplex PCR reads, TCRdb called clonotypes with MiXCR, one entry per CDR3 protein. The repertoire holds about 600,000 distinct CDR3 sequences, with more than 15% as singletons. The source material was blood. These receptor sequences come from a middle-aged woman with Graves' ophthalmopathy.

This clonotype was observed many times. This chain links TRBV11-3 with TRBJ2-1, with 10 nucleotides matching TRBD2. From germline, CDR1 is SGHNT and CDR2 YENEEA. V was pared by 5 bases and J by 7 bases, with 20 bases of the junction left unmatched. This CDR3 spans 19 amino acids. DNA for the CDR3: TGTGCCAGCAGCCTAGCCGGGACTAGCGCTACAATGATGGGGAATGAGCAGTTCTTC. It encodes CASSLAGTSATMMGNEQFF.

There are many counts of this clonotype. The chain carries TRBV3-1 and TRBJ2-5; no reliable D call. The ends were cut back, 2 bases at V and 5 bases at J, with 9 bases in the middle. Per germline, CDR1 LGHDT and CDR2 YNNKEL (reference sequence). The CDR3 covers 13 residues. The CDR3 is CASSQMGLETQYF. CDR3 in DNA: TGTGCCAGCAGCCAAATGGGGTTGGAGACCCAGTACTTC.

There are many counts of this clonotype. J is TRBJ1-5 and V is TRBV12-3 or TRBV12-4; 9 nucleotides match TRBD1. The CDR3 has 12 amino acids. Losses at the gene ends were 6 bases for V and 7 bases for J; bases not matched to a gene: 1. CDR3 coding DNA: TGTGCCAGCAGGGACAGGGGCCAGCCCCAGCATTTT. This encodes CASRDRGQPQHF.

V and J are TRBV15 and TRBJ1-5; 10 bases are shared with TRBD1. The length of the CDR3 is 15 residues. V trimming: 0 bases; J trimming: 6 bases; junction bases outside the gene matches: 2. From germline, CDR1 is LNHNV and CDR2 YYDKDF (reference sequence). The CDR3 loop reads CATSRDRQGAQPQHF. The CDR3 nucleotides read TGTGCCACCAGCAGAGATCGACAGGGGGCTCAGCCCCAGCATTTT.

In its sample, this clonotype was seen a few times. One base away lies a much larger clone, so this may be a sequencing read error. The J gene is TRBJ2-1, the V gene TRBV20-1, with D possibly being TRBD2 (5 bases). This CDR3 is built from 14 residues. The germline V gene encodes CDR1 DFQATT and CDR2 SNEGSKA (reference sequence). Trimming pared 7 bases from V and 0 bases from J, leaving 13 bases between. CDR3 sequence: CSGTGGFSYNEQFF. The DNA for the CDR3 is TGCAGTGGGACTGGCGGATTCTCCTACAATGAGCAGTTCTTC.

Many counts were recorded for this clonotype. A read error may explain this, as a much larger clone is one base away. The V gene is TRBV9, the J gene TRBJ2-3; unclear D gene. Looked up from germline, CDR1 is SGDLS and CDR2 is YYNGEE. CDR3 length: 13 residues. The V end was cut by 0 bases, the J end by 2 bases, with 4 bases between. The CDR3 bases are TGTGCCAGCAGCGTAGATACCACAGATACGCAGTATTTT. It translates to CASSVDTTDTQYF.

This clonotype has a handful of counts. The rearrangement joins TRBV6-1 to TRBJ2-7; TRBD1 might be the D (5 bases). The length of the CDR3 is 12 residues. Germline loops: CDR1 MNHNS, CDR2 SASEGT. Between the trimmed V and J ends, which lost 6 bases and 6 bases, there was a span of 12 bases. CDR3 residues: CASSTGDSEQYF. The CDR3 DNA sequence: TGTGCCAGCAGCACAGGAGACTCCGAGCAGTACTTC.

This clonotype has a count of ten or more. The CDR3, as DNA: TGTGCCAGCAGCTTAGTTGGCGGGAATTCACCCTACGAGCAGTACTTC. The encoded protein is CASSLVGGNSPYEQYF. This chain connects TRBV7-2 to TRBJ2-7, with a possible D match to TRBD2 (6 bases). CDR1 and CDR2 (germline): SGHTA, FQGNSA. The CDR3 is 16 residues long. V lost 1 base to trimming and J lost 2 bases, with 15 bases between them.

V and J are TRBV6-1 and TRBJ1-4; D ambiguous. V was cut by 7 bases and J by 7 bases, with 10 bases left in between. This CDR3 has 12 amino acids. Germline loops: CDR1 MNHNS, CDR2 SASEGT. CDR3 DNA: TGTGCCAGCAACCGTGAAGCTGAAAAACTGTTTTTT. The encoded protein is CASNREAEKLFF.

This clonotype has ten or more counts. An end of the junction does not agree with germline; a read error may underlie this. In nucleotides, the CDR3 is TGTGCCAGCAGCCTGTGGACTTCCCTTGTCCTCCCCTACAATGAGCGGTTCTTC. Amino acid sequence: CASSLWTSLVLPYNERFF. The chain recombines TRBV11-2 with TRBJ2-1; a weak D match, TRBD2 (5 bases). The CDR3 sequence is 18 residues long. Germline values: CDR1 SGHAT, CDR2 FQNNGV.

As DNA, the CDR3 is TGTGCCAGCAGTAACAATCAGGGGGGGAACTACGAGCAGTACTTC. Its protein product is CASSNNQGGNYEQYF. The gene calls are TRBV12-3 or TRBV12-4 and TRBJ2-7; D is tentatively TRBD1 or TRBD2 (7 bases each). This CDR3 contains 15 residues. V lost 5 bases to trimming and J lost 3 bases, with 17 bases between them.

This clonotype was counted ten times or more. The V call is TRBV7-2, the J call TRBJ2-7; D gene unclear. V lost 0 bases, J lost 4 bases, and 10 bases lay in between. The CDR3 runs to 14 residues. From germline, CDR1 is SGHTA and CDR2 FQGNSA. As DNA, the CDR3 is TGTGCCAGCAGCTTAGCAGGATCGAAGTACGAGCAGTACTTC. This translates into CASSLAGSKYEQYF.

This clonotype was seen repeatedly, ten times or more. The rearrangement uses TRBV7-9 and TRBJ2-3; 8 positions match TRBD1. Trimming at V came to 2 bases and at J to 6 bases, leaving 4 bases not matched to a gene. CDR3 length: 14 residues. Germline CDR1 reads SEHNR; CDR2 reads FQNEAQ (reference sequence). The chain's CDR3 is CASSLTTGADTQYF. The CDR3 DNA reads TGTGCCAGCAGCTTAACGACAGGGGCGGATACGCAGTATTTT.

This clonotype was detected many times. This chain joins TRBV6-1 and TRBJ1-1; D call uncertain. The germline V and J ends were trimmed by 2 bases and 1 base, with 8 bases remaining between them. The germline gives CDR1 MNHNS, CDR2 SASEGT. The CDR3 has 14 amino acids. The CDR3 protein is CASSEREGNTEAFF. CDR3 sequence (DNA): TGTGCCAGCAGTGAACGAGAGGGGAACACTGAAGCTTTCTTT.

The V call is TRBV4-2, the J call TRBJ1-2; D remains ambiguous. Per the germline V gene, CDR1 is LGHNA and CDR2 is YNFKEQ. The CDR3 loop spans 15 amino acids. V lost 3 bases and J 1 base, leaving 12 bases between the germline ends. The chain's CDR3 is CASSQSHLINYGYTF. CDR3 DNA: TGTGCCAGCAGCCAGAGCCACCTCATTAACTATGGCTACACCTTC.

In its sample, this clonotype was seen many times. The chain uses TRBV20-1 and TRBJ2-1; D is unresolved. The CDR3 runs 11 residues. Germline V CDR1 and CDR2: DFQATT, SNEGSKA (reference sequence). V dropped 8 bases and J dropped 4 bases, with 9 bases sitting between them. The CDR3 loop reads CSSTKYNEQFF. Here the CDR3 DNA reads TGCAGTTCGACAAAGTACAATGAGCAGTTCTTC.

This chain connects TRBV6-1 to TRBJ2-1; D is perhaps TRBD2 (5 bases). The length of the CDR3 is 15 residues. Germline CDR1 MNHNS, CDR2 SASEGT. Between the trimmed V and J ends, which lost 5 bases and 6 bases, there was a span of 17 bases. The CDR3 is CASSLGGPPPNEQFF. CDR3 bases: TGTGCCAGCAGTCTTGGCGGGCCACCCCCCAATGAGCAGTTCTTC.

V usage is TRBV7-8 and J usage is TRBJ2-7, with D tentatively TRBD2 (5 bases). The CDR3 runs 10 residues. The germline CDR1 and CDR2 sequences are SGHVS and FQNEAQ. The V gene lost 11 bases and the J gene lost 7 bases, with 12 bases spanning the gap. The CDR3: CALGKGEQYF. The CDR3 nucleotides read TGTGCCCTCGGGAAGGGAGAGCAGTACTTC.

A remark on this clonotype: A read error may account for a junction end that differs from germline. The chain couples TRBV18 to TRBJ2-3, with TRBD2 matching over 10 bases. The germline gives CDR1 KGHSH, CDR2 LQKENI. This CDR3 has 16 residues. CDR3 region: CASSPGSGGITDAQYF. The CDR3 DNA is TGTGCCAGCTCACCCGGTAGCGGGGGGATCACAGATGCGCAGTATTTT.

The CDR3 coding sequence is TGTGCCAGCAGGAGGACACCGAGTCTTTATAATTCACCCCTCCACTTT. Its protein is CASRRTPSLYNSPLHF. The chain has TRBV12-3 or TRBV12-4 and TRBJ1-6; TRBD1 might be the D (5 bases). V gave up 6 bases and J gave up 4 bases, with 16 bases separating them. This CDR3 region has 16 residues.

A few counts support this clonotype. The chain combines TRBV6-1 with TRBJ1-5; D not certain. This CDR3 has 17 residues. Trimming stripped 0 bases from V and 5 bases from J, with 17 bases between. The V gene's germline CDR1 is MNHNS and CDR2 SASEGT. The CDR3 is CASSEARATVPDQPQHF. For the CDR3, the DNA is TGTGCCAGCAGTGAAGCCCGGGCGACCGTGCCTGATCAGCCCCAGCATTTT.

The V gene is TRBV6-2 or TRBV6-3, the J gene TRBJ1-4; 7 nucleotides line up with TRBD1. Germline CDR1 and CDR2: MNHEY and SVGEGT. This CDR3 is 14 amino acids long. The J segment lost 5 bases and the V segment lost 5 bases, leaving 5 bases of the junction unmatched. In nucleotides, the CDR3 is TGTGCCAGCAGTACCCGACAGGGCAATGAAAAACTGTTTTTT. Translation: CASSTRQGNEKLFF.

This clonotype was picked up a small number of times. This chain uses TRBV24-1 with TRBJ2-3, with TRBD1 as a possible D gene (6 bases). The CDR3 extends over 13 amino acids. The germline V gene has CDR1 KGHDR and CDR2 SFDVKD. V was shortened by 12 bases and J by 2 bases, with 14 bases between the two germline ends. The chain's CDR3 is CAPSTGNTDTQYF. DNA of the CDR3: TGTGCCCCATCGACAGGCAACACAGATACGCAGTATTTT.

This clonotype was counted between two and nine times. V usage is TRBV29-1 and J usage is TRBJ1-2, with unresolved D. Germline V gene lookup returns CDR1 SQVTM and CDR2 ANQGSEA. The CDR3 is 14 residues long. Deletions cut 0 bases from V and 4 bases from J, with 12 bases between. The CDR3 bases are TGCAGCGTTGAAGATTCCAGAGTTGCCTATGGCTACACCTTC. Translated, it gives CSVEDSRVAYGYTF. Using reference TRBV29-1 and TRBJ1-2 for the parts outside the CDR3, the full variable domain is SAVISQKPSRDICQRGTSLTIQCQVDSQVTMMFWYRQQPGQSLTLIATANQGSEATYESGFVIDKFPISRPNLTFSTLTVSNMSPEDSSIYLCSVEDSRVAYGYTFGSGTRLTVV.

This clonotype was seen only a few times. A much larger clonotype is one base distant, so this may be a read error. The chain uses TRBV30 and TRBJ2-7; TRBD1 might be the D (5 bases). Germline-derived CDR1 and CDR2 are GTSNPN and SVGIG (reference sequence). The V end lost 2 bases, the J end lost 5 bases, and 10 bases lay between the germline ends. The CDR3 sequence is 12 residues long. CDR3 coding DNA: TGTGCCTGGAGTATCCAGGGCCACGAGCAGTACTTC. Encoded protein: CAWSIQGHEQYF.

This clonotype was found many times. The chain has TRBV11-2 and TRBJ2-2; 9 bases map to TRBD1. The CDR3 is made up of 15 amino acids. Germline V gene sequence: CDR1 SGHAT, CDR2 FQNNGV. Germline trimming cut 3 bases from V and 1 base from J; bases unmatched to any gene: 0. CDR3 sequence: CASSLDRGNTGELFF. DNA for the CDR3: TGTGCCAGCAGCTTGGACAGGGGGAACACCGGGGAGCTGTTTTTT.

The chain has TRBV27 and TRBJ2-5, with 13 nucleotides matching TRBD2. V lost 2 bases to trimming and J lost 5 bases; unmatched junction nucleotides: 11. Germline assignment: CDR1 MNHEY and CDR2 SMNVEV (reference sequence). The CDR3 totals 18 residues. The CDR3 bases are TGTGCCAGCAGTTTAAGGGCTGGACTAGCGGGAGATGGTGAGACCCAGTACTTC. Protein product: CASSLRAGLAGDGETQYF.

There are many counts of this clonotype. The chain recombines TRBV28 with TRBJ2-3, with TRBD1 matching 11 bases. Looked up from germline, CDR1 is MDHEN and CDR2 is SYDVKM. The V segment lost 6 bases and the J segment 0 bases; nucleotides outside the gene matches: 11. The CDR3 is made up of 18 amino acids. The CDR3 spells CASRISGTGGTSTDTQYF. CDR3 DNA: TGTGCCAGCAGGATCTCCGGGACAGGGGGGACAAGCACAGATACGCAGTATTTT.

This clonotype was counted only a few times. The rearrangement uses TRBV10-3 and TRBJ2-3, with 8 bases matching TRBD1. The trim removed 8 bases at V and 3 bases at J, leaving 4 bases unmatched. Germline-derived CDR1 and CDR2 are ENHRY and SYGVKD. The CDR3 has 13 residues. The CDR3 region has the DNA TGTGCCATCGAGAGACAGGGGACAGATACGCAGTATTTT. It codes for CAIERQGTDTQYF.

This clonotype was picked up many times. The chain recombines TRBV20-1 with TRBJ2-3; the match to TRBD1 covers 8 bases. Looked up from germline, CDR1 is DFQATT and CDR2 is SNEGSKA (reference sequence). The J segment lost 1 base and the V segment lost 6 bases, leaving 6 bases of the junction unmatched. CDR3 length equals 14 residues. Here the CDR3 reads CSAHRDRRTDTQYF. CDR3 in DNA: TGCAGTGCGCACCGGGACAGGCGCACAGATACGCAGTATTTT.